This T cell receptor beta chain comes out of a study of control samples from healthy donors and cancer patients. The CDR3 runs 14 residues. The ends were cut back, 1 base at V and 6 bases at J, with 13 bases in the middle. CDR1 is SGHDT, CDR2 YYEEEE, per germline. A few counts support this clone. Only in-frame clones appear in the TCRdb table, and some are missing; sequencing was by immunoSEQ multiplex PCR. Found here are around 200,000 clones, 80% to 95% of them singletons; the top ten hold around 1.6%. Source material: blood. The receptor was derived from a man aged 18 to 29 in good health. The genes are TRBV5-6 and TRBJ1-1, with D perhaps TRBD1 (5 bases). CDR3 nucleotide sequence: TGTGCCAGCAGCTTGATTGGGGGTTTGGCTGAAGCTTTCTTT. Amino acid sequence: CASSLIGGLAEAFF. The whole variable domain, remainder taken from reference TRBV5-6 and TRBJ1-1, is DAGVTQSPTHLIKTRGQQVTLRCSPKSGHDTVSWYQQALGQGPQFIFQYYEEEERQRGNFPDRFSGHQFPNYSSELNVNALLLGDSALYLCASSLIGGLAEAFFGQGTRLTVV.